Listed here are 23 T cell receptor beta chains from one sample, sequenced in a study of T cell changes during pregnancy in multiple sclerosis. Method: immunoSEQ multiplex PCR; TCRdb's copy keeps in-frame clones and lacks some. The data contain 30,000 to 45,000 clones, around nine tenths of them singletons. Sequencing was performed on peripheral blood, taken before pregnancy. The source is a female donor with multiple sclerosis, enrolled in a pregnancy study.

The rearrangement joins TRBV4-1 to TRBJ2-7; 7 nucleotides line up with TRBD2. Germline V gene lookup returns CDR1 MGHRA and CDR2 YSYEKL. The CDR3 has 16 amino acids. The V segment lost 1 base and the J segment 2 bases; nucleotides outside the gene matches: 8. CDR3 sequence reads: CASSQGLIGLAYEQYF. In DNA form, the CDR3 reads TGCGCCAGCAGCCAAGGGCTGATTGGACTAGCCTACGAGCAGTACTTC.

The CDR3 here is CASSQSRQGSYGYTF. The CDR3, as DNA: TGTGCCAGCAGTCAATCACGACAGGGCTCCTATGGCTACACCTTC. The chain joins TRBV2 to TRBJ1-2, with TRBD1 identical over 7 bases. V shed 5 bases, J shed 4 bases, and the junction held 10 bases outside the gene matches. The CDR3 runs 15 residues. Germline V gives CDR1 SNHLY, CDR2 FYNNEI.

CDR3 residues: CALDRGYNTEAFF. The CDR3 coding sequence is TGTGCCTTGGACAGGGGGTATAACACTGAAGCTTTCTTT. The chain employs TRBV30 and TRBJ1-1; TRBD1 matches at 10 bases. CDR3 length: 13 amino acids. CDR1 is GTSNPN and CDR2 is SVGIG in the germline V gene (reference sequence). V lost 7 bases, J lost 2 bases, and 4 bases stayed unmatched.

This clone was picked up a small number of times. The chain's CDR3 is CASRSFTEAFF. Written as DNA, the CDR3 is TGTGCCAGCAGATCATTCACTGAAGCTTTCTTT. This chain uses TRBV28 with TRBJ1-1; D remains ambiguous. CDR1 and CDR2 from the germline V gene are MDHEN and SYDVKM. The ends were cut back, 6 bases at V and 4 bases at J, with 6 bases in the middle. The CDR3 runs to 11 residues.

The J gene is TRBJ1-2, the V gene TRBV6-5; D possibly corresponds to TRBD1 (5 bases). Trimming left V 6 bases short and J 4 bases short, with 6 bases between. Germline CDR1 MNHEY, CDR2 SVGAGI. This CDR3 is built from 11 residues. The CDR3 spells CASRGVYGYTF. CDR3 nucleotide sequence: TGTGCCAGCAGAGGGGTCTATGGCTACACCTTC.

The genes are TRBV28 and TRBJ1-6; D is possibly TRBD1 (6 bases). This CDR3 comprises 15 residues. The germline V and J ends were trimmed by 4 bases and 4 bases, with 11 bases remaining between them. Germline CDR1 reads MDHEN; CDR2 reads SYDVKM. The CDR3 DNA reads TGTGCCAGCAGTTCCCTCAGGGGATATAATTCACCCCTCCACTTT. This gives the protein CASSSLRGYNSPLHF.

The rearrangement joins TRBV13 to TRBJ2-3; D gene uncertain. The CDR3 has 15 amino acids. Per germline, CDR1 PRHDT and CDR2 FYEKMQ (reference sequence). With 0 bases removed from V and 5 bases from J, the gap between germline ends came to 12 bases. CDR3 bases: TGTGCCAGCAGCTTAGGGACTCTACGTGGAGATACGCAGTATTTT. This translates into CASSLGTLRGDTQYF.

This clone has only one observation. The CDR3 region is CASSGGTDTREQYF. DNA of the CDR3: TGTGCCAGTAGTGGTGGGACAGATACTAGGGAGCAGTACTTC. V gene TRBV19 combines with J gene TRBJ2-7; 7 positions agree with TRBD1. Unmatched junction bases numbered 11, after V lost 5 bases and J lost 7 bases. This CDR3 comprises 14 residues. Germline assignment: CDR1 LNHDA and CDR2 SQIVND (reference sequence).

The rearrangement uses TRBV20-1 and TRBJ2-3; D is uncertain. The germline V gene encodes CDR1 DFQATT and CDR2 SNEGSKA (reference sequence). V was cut by 0 bases and J by 8 bases, with 3 bases left in between. This CDR3 region has 10 residues. CDR3 region: CSARDRTQYF. CDR3 sequence (DNA): TGCAGTGCTAGAGATCGTACGCAGTATTTT.

The V and J genes are TRBV28 and TRBJ1-5; possible D gene TRBD1, 5 bases. The CDR3 runs to 14 residues. V lost 3 bases, J lost 4 bases, and 10 bases lay in between. The V gene's germline CDR1 is MDHEN and CDR2 SYDVKM. The chain's CDR3 is CASSFGTGNQPQHF. As DNA, the CDR3 is TGTGCCAGCAGTTTTGGGACTGGGAATCAGCCCCAGCATTTT.

The chain carries TRBV7-9 and TRBJ1-2; 7 bases line up with TRBD1. Germline CDR1 SEHNR, CDR2 FQNEAQ (reference sequence). The V gene end was trimmed by 5 bases and the J gene end by 12 bases; junction bases not matched to a gene: 12. This CDR3 region has 13 residues. The CDR3 bases are TGTGCCAGCAGCAAAACAGGGGAAGCTGCTGACACCTTC. It encodes CASSKTGEAADTF.

The J gene is TRBJ2-5, the V gene TRBV5-1; the match to TRBD2 covers 9 bases. V lost 0 bases, J lost 4 bases, and 10 bases stayed unmatched. The CDR3 is 17 residues long. Looked up from germline, CDR1 is SGHRS and CDR2 is YFSETQ. The CDR3 bases are TGCGCCAGCAGCTTGGTGGATAGCGGGAGTGCCCGAGAGACCCAGTACTTC. Its protein product is CASSLVDSGSARETQYF.

The rearrangement joins TRBV29-1 to TRBJ1-2, with D possibly being TRBD1 (6 bases). Germline-derived CDR1 and CDR2 are SQVTM and ANQGSEA. The CDR3 is 13 amino acids. Deletions cut 5 bases from V and 5 bases from J, with 15 bases between. This chain's CDR3 is CSVNLQGAYGYTF. DNA of the CDR3: TGCAGCGTTAACCTACAGGGAGCTTATGGCTACACCTTC.

The V gene is TRBV28, the J gene TRBJ1-4; the match to TRBD1 covers 7 bases. The CDR3 is 15 amino acids. Per the germline V gene, CDR1 is MDHEN and CDR2 is SYDVKM. With 6 bases clipped from V and 8 bases from J, the junction kept 12 bases outside the gene matches. The CDR3: CASSVRGRRGEKLFF. CDR3 nucleotides: TGTGCCAGCAGCGTGAGGGGGCGTCGGGGGGAAAAACTGTTTTTT. The whole variable domain, remainder taken from reference TRBV28 and TRBJ1-4, is DVKVTQSSRYLVKRTGEKVFLECVQDMDHENMFWYRQDPGLGLRLIYFSYDVKMKEKGDIPEGYSVSREKKERFSLILESASTNQTSMYLCASSVRGRRGEKLFFGSGTQLSVL.

The chain joins TRBV29-1 to TRBJ2-1; 13 bases match TRBD2. Germline loops: CDR1 SQVTM, CDR2 ANQGSEA. The junction had 1 base not matched to a gene; V was cut back by 3 bases and J by 5 bases. This CDR3 has 14 residues. The CDR3, as DNA: TGCAGCGTTGAGGGACTAGCGGGAAACAATGAGCAGTTCTTC. Its protein is CSVEGLAGNNEQFF.

The V and J genes are TRBV27 and TRBJ2-2, with 16 positions matching TRBD2. Germline values: CDR1 MNHEY, CDR2 SMNVEV (reference sequence). This CDR3 is 23 amino acids long. V lost 6 bases to trimming and J lost 6 bases; unmatched junction nucleotides: 25. CDR3 sequence: CASSSKGSRGTSGRAGMAGELFF. CDR3 DNA sequence: TGTGCCAGCAGCTCAAAAGGGTCCAGGGGGACTAGCGGGAGGGCCGGTATGGCCGGGGAGCTGTTTTTT.

The rearrangement uses TRBV7-9 and TRBJ1-4; D call uncertain. The CDR3 is 18 residues long. Germline V gene data show CDR1 as SEHNR and CDR2 as FQNEAQ (reference sequence). Trimming left V 1 base short and J 0 bases short, with 15 bases between. The CDR3 reads CASSLGWVGGATNEKLFF. In DNA, the CDR3 is TGTGCCAGCAGCTTAGGATGGGTAGGCGGAGCAACTAATGAAAAACTGTTTTTT.

The V and J genes are TRBV2 and TRBJ2-1; D is perhaps TRBD1 (5 bases). V gave up 6 bases and J gave up 9 bases, with 15 bases separating them. The CDR3 contains 13 residues. Germline V gene sequence: CDR1 SNHLY, CDR2 FYNNEI. The CDR3 protein is CASSLGRPAEQFF. Here the CDR3 DNA reads TGTGCCAGCAGCCTGGGGCGCCCTGCTGAGCAGTTCTTC.

The chain carries TRBV27 and TRBJ2-7; 12 nucleotides agree with TRBD1. There are 15 residues in the CDR3. Germline V gene lookup returns CDR1 MNHEY and CDR2 SMNVEV (reference sequence). Trimming removed 6 bases from V and 6 bases from J; junction bases left unmatched: 9. The CDR3 coding sequence is TGTGCCAGCAGCCTCGTCGGGACAGGGGGCGCCGAGCAGTACTTC. Translation gives CASSLVGTGGAEQYF.

The CDR3 loop reads CASRWDSYEQYF. Here the CDR3 DNA reads TGCGCCAGCAGATGGGACTCTTACGAGCAGTACTTC. The V gene is TRBV10-2, the J gene TRBJ2-7; D may be TRBD2 (6 bases). Per the germline V gene, CDR1 is WSHSY and CDR2 is SAAADI. V was clipped by 6 bases and J by 4 bases, with 10 bases between them. This CDR3 spans 12 amino acids.

This clone was picked up one time. The chain is built from TRBV11-2 and TRBJ2-1; 12 bases fit TRBD2. This CDR3 has 17 amino acids. V lost 3 bases, J lost 4 bases, and 7 bases stayed unmatched. From germline, CDR1 is SGHAT and CDR2 FQNNGV. The CDR3 DNA reads as TGTGCCAGCAGCTTTCTCCTAGCGGGAGGGCCTTACAATGAGCAGTTCTTC. This gives the protein CASSFLLAGGPYNEQFF.

This chain links TRBV5-6 with TRBJ2-2; maybe TRBD2 (6 bases). V was trimmed by 6 bases and J by 5 bases, leaving 14 bases between them. CDR1 is SGHDT and CDR2 is YYEEEE in the germline V gene. The CDR3 runs to 14 residues. The DNA for the CDR3 is TGTGCCAGCAAATCCCAGGGAGGTACCGGGGAGCTGTTTTTT. This codes for CASKSQGGTGELFF.

This clone has just one count. V usage is TRBV4-1 and J usage is TRBJ2-1, with 8 bases identical to TRBD2. Germline loops: CDR1 MGHRA, CDR2 YSYEKL. V lost 1 base and J lost 7; bases outside the gene matches: 9. This CDR3 has 16 amino acids. The CDR3 is CASSQVGRAVSNEQFF. The CDR3, as DNA: TGCGCCAGCAGCCAAGTCGGGAGGGCCGTGTCTAATGAGCAGTTCTTC.